One sample yielded the 7 T cell receptor beta chains listed below, sequenced in a study of shared clonotypes between healthy human individuals. Clones were sequenced by immunoSEQ multiplex PCR, and TCRdb holds only the in-frame ones, with some missing. The data contain 2 million to 3 million clones, 93% of them singletons. Input material: naive CD4+ T cells from PBMCs. Described subset: CD45RA+ positively selected. Every receptor here comes from a young man in good health. Some clones in this sample may be carry-over from other donors' samples.

Details on this clone: Other DNA sequences in this sample translate to the same CDR3. The J gene is TRBJ2-1, the V gene TRBV29-1; no clear D gene. This CDR3 contains 13 residues. The germline V gene encodes CDR1 SQVTM and CDR2 ANQGSEA. Deletions cut 4 bases from V and 0 bases from J, with 7 bases between. The CDR3 protein is CSVGRSSYNEQFF. The DNA for the CDR3 is TGCAGCGTTGGCCGGAGCTCCTACAATGAGCAGTTCTTC.

CDR3 sequence reads: CASSQVDRGHYEQYF. The DNA for the CDR3 is TGTGCCAGCAGCCAAGTGGACAGGGGGCATTACGAGCAGTACTTC. The gene calls are TRBV14 and TRBJ2-7; TRBD1 matches 11 bases. CDR1 SGHDN and CDR2 FVKESK come from the germline V gene. This CDR3 contains 15 residues. The trim removed 1 base at V and 4 bases at J, leaving 3 bases unmatched.

The genes are TRBV4-2 and TRBJ2-4; no clear D gene. Germline loops: CDR1 LGHNA, CDR2 YNFKEQ. The CDR3 has 17 residues. Trimming shortened V by 3 bases and J by 1 base, and 16 bases separated the two germline ends. CDR3 residues: CASSQGNSGVAKNIQYF. CDR3 DNA sequence: TGTGCCAGCAGCCAGGGAAATAGTGGGGTGGCCAAAAACATTCAGTACTTC.

V is TRBV5-1 and J is TRBJ2-3; TRBD1 aligns across 7 bases. Losses at the gene ends were 4 bases for V and 0 bases for J; bases not matched to a gene: 8. Germline assignment: CDR1 SGHRS and CDR2 YFSETQ. The CDR3 runs to 16 residues. CDR3 residues: CASSKGQPPSTDTQYF. The CDR3 region has the DNA TGCGCCAGCAGCAAGGGACAGCCCCCTAGCACAGATACGCAGTATTTT.

The chain carries TRBV9 and TRBJ2-6; a possible D gene is TRBD1 (6 bases). The CDR3 consists of 15 residues. The V gene lost 4 bases and the J gene lost 1 base, with 9 bases spanning the gap. CDR1 is SGDLS, CDR2 YYNGEE, per germline. The CDR3 protein is CASSTTGSGANVLTF. DNA of the CDR3: TGTGCCAGCAGCACAACAGGGTCTGGGGCCAACGTCCTGACTTTC.

This clone appeared a single time. The chain uses TRBV27 and TRBJ2-3; D not resolved. There are 15 residues in the CDR3. V shed 2 bases and J shed 2 bases, with 11 bases lying between them. Germline CDR1 MNHEY, CDR2 SMNVEV (reference sequence). The CDR3 spells CASSLVRGPTDTQYF. CDR3 in DNA: TGTGCCAGCAGTTTAGTGCGCGGTCCCACAGATACGCAGTATTTT.

This chain joins TRBV18 and TRBJ1-1, with 10 bases that match TRBD1. Germline CDR1 KGHSH, CDR2 LQKENI. This CDR3 is built from 16 residues. J lost 3 bases, V lost 2 bases, and 6 bases had no gene match. The CDR3 is CASSPRQGAVDTEAFF. The CDR3 DNA is TGTGCCAGCTCACCAAGACAGGGGGCGGTCGACACTGAAGCTTTCTTT. The full variable domain, its missing parts supplied by reference TRBV18 and TRBJ1-1, is NAGVMQNPRHLVRRRGQEARLRCSPMKGHSHVYWYRQLPEEGLKFMVYLQKENIIDESGMPKERFSAEFPKEGPSILRIQQVVRGDSAAYFCASSPRQGAVDTEAFFGQGTRLTVV.